The 8 T cell receptor beta chains below were found in one sample sequenced in a study of T cell clonality in common variable immunodeficiency. The study, taken as a whole, reports: In common variable immunodeficiency, TCR beta chains reportedly carried fewer deletions and N-nucleotide insertions.

Their cognate antigens are unknown. The assay was immunoSEQ multiplex PCR, and TCRdb's table has in-frame clones only and misses some. This record lists about 7,000 clones, none seen once only, and the top ten clones contain roughly 20%. The sample taken for sequencing was peripheral blood mononuclear cells. The receptors were sampled from a human donor with common variable immunodeficiency.

Comment on this clone: The read comes to an end 3 residues before the CDR3 does, leaving the germline J gene to fill in the end. The chain carries TRBV11-3 and TRBJ2-2; TRBD1 matches at 7 bases. Germline lookup yields CDR1 SGHNT and CDR2 YENEEA. The junction had 2 bases not matched to a gene; V was cut back by 5 bases and J by 2 bases. The CDR3 sequence is 14 residues long. Partial CDR3 DNA: TGTGCCAGCAGCCAAGGGGGCAACACCGGGGAG. Translation gives CASSQGGNTGE. The whole CDR3 protein reads CASSQGGNTGELFF.

Only a few counts were recorded for this clone. The read finishes 3 residues shy of the CDR3 end, and the germline J gene is used to complete it. J is TRBJ1-5 and V is TRBV6-1; D unclear. V was shortened by 1 base and J by 8 bases, with 12 bases between the two germline ends. The CDR3 has 14 amino acids. Germline V CDR1 and CDR2: MNHNS, SASEGT. CDR3: CASSEGGAAKPQHF. Partial CDR3 DNA: TGTGCCAGCAGTGAAGGTGGAGCGGCAAAGCCC.

This clone was detected many times. The read falls 3 residues short of the CDR3 end, and the missing part is taken from the germline J gene. This chain uses TRBV19 with TRBJ2-7, with TRBD2 identical over 11 bases. The CDR3 has 15 amino acids. The germline V gene encodes CDR1 LNHDA and CDR2 SQIVND (reference sequence). Germline trimming cut 2 bases from V and 3 bases from J; bases unmatched to any gene: 3. The CDR3 sequence: CASSIIAGGYYEQYF. CDR3 bases read: TGTGCCAGTAGTATAATAGCGGGAGGGTACTACGAG.

This clone was detected a few times. Sequencing ends 3 residues short of the CDR3 end; the germline J gene provides the rest. The chain employs TRBV7-6 and TRBJ2-7, with 13 bases lining up with TRBD2. The junction had 9 bases not matched to a gene; V was cut back by 5 bases and J by 5 bases. This CDR3 is 16 amino acids long. Germline lookup yields CDR1 SGHVS and CDR2 FNYEAQ. CDR3 loop: CASSGGTSGNRHEQYF. The sequenced CDR3 bases are TGTGCCAGCAGCGGAGGGACTAGCGGGAATCGACACGAG.

This clone was picked up a small number of times. The read ends 3 residues shy of where the CDR3 ends; the end is completed using the germline J gene. The rearrangement links TRBV5-8 to TRBJ2-7, with D perhaps matching TRBD1 or TRBD2 (7 bases each). The CDR3 covers 15 residues. The V end was cut by 0 bases, the J end by 4 bases, with 14 bases between. Germline V gene lookup returns CDR1 SGHTS and CDR2 YDEGEE. The CDR3 here is CASSLERDRAYEQYF. The covered CDR3 bases are TGTGCCAGCAGCTTGGAGCGGGACAGAGCTTACGAG. The full variable domain, rest sourced from reference TRBV5-8 and TRBJ2-7, is EAGVTQSPTHLIKTRGQQATLRCSPISGHTSVYWYQQALGLGLQFLLWYDEGEERNRGNFPPRFSGRQFPNYSSELNVNALELEDSALYLCASSLERDRAYEQYFGPGTRLTVT.

In regard to this clone: The read gets to within 3 residues of the CDR3 end, and the germline J gene fills in the rest. The rearrangement links TRBV18 to TRBJ2-7, with 9 bases matching TRBD1. This CDR3 has 14 residues. With V trimmed by 2 bases and J by 5 bases, 4 bases remained unmatched. Per germline, CDR1 KGHSH and CDR2 LQKENI. The sequenced part of the CDR3 DNA is TGTGCCAGCTCACCAAGGGACAGGGCCCACGAG. This codes for CASSPRDRAHE. The whole CDR3 is CASSPRDRAHEQYF.

There are many counts of this clone. The read terminates 3 residues ahead of where the CDR3 ends, so the germline J gene completes it. The V gene is TRBV6-1, the J gene TRBJ2-7, with 11 bases identical to TRBD1. The J segment lost 3 bases and the V segment lost 4 bases, leaving 2 bases of the junction unmatched. The CDR3 consists of 14 residues. Germline CDR1 is MNHNS and CDR2 is SASEGT. Here the CDR3 reads CASSAGTGGYEQYF. CDR3 DNA (partial): TGTGCCAGCAGTGCCGGGACAGGGGGCTACGAG.

In its sample, this clone was seen a few times. The read terminates 3 residues ahead of where the CDR3 ends, so the germline J gene completes it. This sequence joins TRBV11-3 and TRBJ1-2; a possible D gene is TRBD1 (6 bases). Germline V gene lookup returns CDR1 SGHNT and CDR2 YENEEA. The CDR3 covers 13 residues. CDR3 amino acids: CASSLEQGGGYTF. The sequenced part of the CDR3 DNA is TGTGCCAGCAGCTTAGAACAGGGTGGCGGC. Using reference TRBV11-3 and TRBJ1-2 for the parts outside the CDR3, the full variable domain is EAGVVQSPRYKIIEKKQPVAFWCNPISGHNTLYWYLQNLGQGPELLIRYENEEAVDDSQLPKDRFSAERLKGVDSTLKIQPAELGDSAVYLCASSLEQGGGYTFGSGTRLTVV.